These 21 T cell receptor beta chains originate from one sample sequenced in a study of cytotoxic CD8 clonotypes in ibrutinib-treated CLL. The protocol was immunoSEQ multiplex PCR, while the TCRdb copy is restricted to in-frame clones and leaves out a portion. Found here are some 310,000 clones, more than 65% of them singletons; the top ten hold about 6.3%. Sequences were derived from PBMCs, sampled before ibrutinib treatment. The receptors derive from a human donor with chronic lymphocytic leukemia.

The chain joins TRBV4-2 to TRBJ2-5; TRBD2 aligns across 12 bases. Germline V gene data show CDR1 as LGHNA and CDR2 as YNFKEQ. The ends lost 4 bases at V and 12 bases at J; junction bases unmatched: 21. There are 18 residues in the CDR3. The CDR3 is CASSPRVLAGGPGTVEYF. For the CDR3, the DNA is TGTGCCAGCAGCCCAAGAGTTCTAGCGGGAGGGCCGGGAACGGTTGAGTACTTC.

The rearrangement links TRBV30 to TRBJ1-4, with 9 positions matching TRBD1. V lost 1 base to trimming and J lost 8 bases; unmatched junction nucleotides: 5. CDR1 is GTSNPN and CDR2 is SVGIG in the germline V gene (reference sequence). This CDR3 has 14 amino acids. Here the CDR3 reads CAWSAGTGSEKLFF. The CDR3 region has the DNA TGTGCCTGGAGTGCCGGGACAGGGAGCGAAAAACTGTTTTTT.

V usage is TRBV2 and J usage is TRBJ2-7; 8 bases map to TRBD1. This CDR3 spans 18 amino acids. V shed 7 bases and J 1 base; nucleotides not matched to a gene: 18. Germline V gives CDR1 SNHLY, CDR2 FYNNEI. The CDR3 protein is CASKPGTGTLSGSYEQYF. The CDR3 DNA reads TGTGCCAGCAAACCCGGGACAGGCACCCTCTCGGGTTCCTACGAGCAGTACTTC.

This clone was recorded once. J is TRBJ1-2 and V is TRBV9; no firm D call. Germline loops: CDR1 SGDLS, CDR2 YYNGEE. The CDR3 has 15 residues. V lost 3 bases and J 4 bases, leaving 16 bases between the germline ends. CDR3 coding DNA: TGTGCCAGCAGCGGCCAGCTGCATCGGCTCTATGGCTACACCTTC. It is translated as CASSGQLHRLYGYTF.

This chain's CDR3 is CASSPETGNTEAFF. In nucleotides, the CDR3 is TGTGCCAGCAGCCCCGAGACAGGGAACACTGAAGCTTTCTTT. This rearrangement joins TRBV5-4 to TRBJ1-1; D possibly corresponds to TRBD1 (6 bases). Germline CDR1 is SGHNT and CDR2 is YYREEE (reference sequence). This CDR3 has 14 residues. The V and J ends lost 4 bases and 1 base respectively, with 11 bases between them.

A few counts support this clone. This chain joins TRBV2 and TRBJ2-2; 7 bases are a match to TRBD1. Germline loops: CDR1 SNHLY, CDR2 FYNNEI. The CDR3 totals 13 residues. Trimming at V came to 9 bases and at J to 7 bases, leaving 8 bases not matched to a gene. This CDR3 reads CARRQGRGGELFF. CDR3 in DNA: TGTGCCAGAAGACAGGGACGGGGCGGGGAGCTGTTTTTT.

The rearrangement joins TRBV7-9 to TRBJ1-1; 11 bases are shared with TRBD1. Germline assignment: CDR1 SEHNR and CDR2 FQNEAQ (reference sequence). This CDR3 contains 15 residues. V gave up 2 bases and J gave up 7 bases; unmatched junction bases: 6. The CDR3 protein is CASSLLGQGAFEAFF. In DNA form, the CDR3 reads TGTGCCAGCAGCTTATTAGGACAGGGGGCGTTTGAAGCTTTCTTT.

This clone was counted a single time. The V gene is TRBV5-3, the J gene TRBJ2-1; possibly TRBD2 for D (6 bases). TRBV5-3 is placed among ORFs of uncertain function. The V and J ends lost 7 bases and 5 bases respectively, with 19 bases between them. This CDR3 has 15 residues. In DNA form, the CDR3 reads TGTGCCAGACCTCTGGCGGGGACGACCGACAATGAGCAGTTCTTC. Translating it yields CARPLAGTTDNEQFF.

The chain employs TRBV18 and TRBJ2-4; the match to TRBD2 covers 12 bases. The ends lost 2 bases at V and 1 base at J; junction bases unmatched: 3. This CDR3 spans 17 amino acids. Germline V gene data show CDR1 as KGHSH and CDR2 as LQKENI. CDR3 amino acids: CASSPGTSGLAKNIQYF. CDR3 bases: TGTGCCAGCTCACCAGGGACTAGCGGGCTGGCCAAAAACATTCAGTACTTC.

V and J are TRBV30 and TRBJ2-7; possible D gene TRBD1, 5 bases. V was clipped by 2 bases and J by 4 bases, with 9 bases between them. There are 12 residues in the CDR3. CDR1 and CDR2 (germline): GTSNPN, SVGIG (reference sequence). DNA of the CDR3: TGTGCCTGGAGTCCTAGGGGTTACGAGCAGTACTTC. Encoded protein: CAWSPRGYEQYF.

V and J are TRBV30 and TRBJ2-5, with 7 bases matching TRBD1. V trimming: 2 bases; J trimming: 5 bases; junction bases outside the gene matches: 11. The CDR3 contains 15 residues. The V gene's germline CDR1 is GTSNPN and CDR2 SVGIG (reference sequence). In DNA form, the CDR3 reads TGTGCCTGGAGTCCACCGAGGACAGGCGGGGAGACCCAGTACTTC. Protein sequence: CAWSPPRTGGETQYF.

The CDR3 protein is CASGPVAYEQYF. CDR3 DNA: TGCGCCAGCGGGCCAGTCGCCTACGAGCAGTACTTC. This chain connects TRBV5-1 to TRBJ2-7; D gene ambiguous. CDR3 length: 12 residues. The germline CDR1 and CDR2 sequences are SGHRS and YFSETQ. V lost 7 bases and J 2 bases, leaving 10 bases between the germline ends.

This sequence joins TRBV27 and TRBJ2-7, with D perhaps TRBD2 (6 bases). V was shortened by 5 bases and J by 4 bases, with 9 bases between the two germline ends. Germline V gene lookup returns CDR1 MNHEY and CDR2 SMNVEV (reference sequence). The CDR3 sequence is 12 residues long. The DNA for the CDR3 is TGTGCCAGCAGTGGCGGGGCTTACGAGCAGTACTTC. Its translation is CASSGGAYEQYF.

This clone came up a few times. V usage is TRBV25-1 and J usage is TRBJ1-1; D not resolved. The CDR3 runs 12 residues. Trimming took off 1 base at V and 5 bases at J, with 5 bases between the two ends. The germline V gene encodes CDR1 MGHDK and CDR2 SYGVNS. The CDR3 region has the DNA TGTGCCAGCAGTGAATTCGGTACTGAAGCTTTCTTT. Residues: CASSEFGTEAFF. The whole variable domain, remainder taken from reference TRBV25-1 and TRBJ1-1, is EADIYQTPRYLVIGTGKKITLECSQTMGHDKMYWYQQDPGMELHLIHYSYGVNSTEKGDLSSESTVSRIRTEHFPLTLESARPSHTSQYLCASSEFGTEAFFGQGTRLTVV.

V and J are TRBV13 and TRBJ2-7; TRBD2 matches 10 bases. The length of the CDR3 is 15 residues. With 1 base clipped from V and 3 bases from J, the junction kept 3 bases outside the gene matches. Per germline, CDR1 PRHDT and CDR2 FYEKMQ (reference sequence). The CDR3 loop is CASSLVSGRFYEQYF. The DNA for the CDR3 is TGTGCCAGCAGCTTAGTTAGCGGGAGGTTCTACGAGCAGTACTTC.

To note about this clone: In the same sample, other DNA sequences code for this CDR3. This chain connects TRBV11-2 to TRBJ2-5; possibly TRBD1 or TRBD2 for D (5 bases each). Trimming shortened V by 5 bases and J by 3 bases, and 10 bases separated the two germline ends. The germline V gene has CDR1 SGHAT and CDR2 FQNNGV. The CDR3 contains 13 residues. CDR3 loop: CASSTGTEETQYF. The CDR3 DNA reads TGTGCCAGCAGCACGGGGACGGAAGAGACCCAGTACTTC.

The chain joins TRBV27 to TRBJ2-3, with unresolved D. This CDR3 contains 16 residues. The V end was cut by 7 bases, the J end by 2 bases, with 19 bases between. In germline, CDR1 is MNHEY, CDR2 SMNVEV (reference sequence). The CDR3 here is CASKRESYRNTDTQYF. CDR3 bases: TGTGCCAGCAAAAGGGAATCGTACAGAAACACAGATACGCAGTATTTT.

This chain connects TRBV7-9 to TRBJ1-4; tentatively, D is TRBD1 (5 bases). V was clipped by 3 bases and J by 7 bases, with 15 bases between them. The germline CDR1 and CDR2 sequences are SEHNR and FQNEAQ (reference sequence). The CDR3 sequence is 15 residues long. The CDR3: CASSFSGTSSEKLFF. The CDR3 DNA is TGTGCCAGCAGCTTTTCCGGGACTTCGTCTGAAAAACTGTTTTTT.

The chain carries TRBV14 and TRBJ2-1; 7 positions match TRBD2. The CDR3 runs 15 residues. The germline gives CDR1 SGHDN, CDR2 FVKESK. The V segment lost 4 bases and the J segment 4 bases; nucleotides outside the gene matches: 7. The chain's CDR3 is CASSLELAAYNEQFF. The DNA for the CDR3 is TGTGCCAGCAGCCTTGAGCTAGCGGCTTACAATGAGCAGTTCTTC.

Only a few counts were recorded for this clone. The genes are TRBV6-5 and TRBJ1-2; D may be TRBD1 (5 bases). The CDR3 spans 14 residues. CDR1 and CDR2 from the germline V gene are MNHEY and SVGAGI. Trimming took off 5 bases at V and 4 bases at J, with 14 bases between the two ends. The CDR3 sequence is CASSIRQQSYGYTF. The DNA of the CDR3 is TGTGCCAGCAGTATTAGACAGCAGTCCTATGGCTACACCTTC.

In DNA, the CDR3 is TGCGCCAGCAGCCAAGCAGGCGGGGGAAACACCGGGGAGCTGTTTTTT. Amino acid sequence: CASSQAGGGNTGELFF. The V gene is TRBV4-3, the J gene TRBJ2-2, with 7 bases matching TRBD2. This CDR3 comprises 16 residues. The V and J ends lost 1 base and 2 bases, in that order; junction bases with no gene match: 4. Germline V lookup: CDR1 LGHNA, CDR2 YSLEER.